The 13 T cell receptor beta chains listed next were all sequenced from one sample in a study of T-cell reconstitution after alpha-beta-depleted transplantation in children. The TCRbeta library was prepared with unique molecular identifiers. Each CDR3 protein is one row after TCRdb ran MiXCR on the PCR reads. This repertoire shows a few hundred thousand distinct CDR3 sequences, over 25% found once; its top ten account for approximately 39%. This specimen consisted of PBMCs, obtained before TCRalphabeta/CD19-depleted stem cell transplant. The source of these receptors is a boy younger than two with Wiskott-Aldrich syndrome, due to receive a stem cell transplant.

The CDR3 nucleotides are TGTGCCAGCAGTGCCCCAGGGCGAAATGAGCAGTTCTTC. Protein product: CASSAPGRNEQFF. The rearrangement joins TRBV27 to TRBJ2-1; tentatively, D is TRBD1 (5 bases). The V and J ends lost 5 bases and 7 bases respectively, with 12 bases between them. Germline V gene data show CDR1 as MNHEY and CDR2 as SMNVEV (reference sequence). This CDR3 comprises 13 residues.

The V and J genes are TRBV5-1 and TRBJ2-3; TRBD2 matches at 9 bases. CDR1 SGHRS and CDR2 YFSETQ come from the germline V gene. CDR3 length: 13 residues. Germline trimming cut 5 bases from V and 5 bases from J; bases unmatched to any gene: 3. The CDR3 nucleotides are TGCGCCAGCAGTTTGACTAGCGGAGATACGCAGTATTTT. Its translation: CASSLTSGDTQYF.

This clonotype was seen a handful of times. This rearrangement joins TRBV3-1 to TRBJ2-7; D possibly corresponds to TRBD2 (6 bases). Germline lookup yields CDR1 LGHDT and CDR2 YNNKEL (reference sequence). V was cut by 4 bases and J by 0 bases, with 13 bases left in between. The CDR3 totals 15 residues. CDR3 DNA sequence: TGTGCCAGCAGCCGCGTGCGGGACCCCTCCTACGAGCAGTACTTC. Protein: CASSRVRDPSYEQYF.

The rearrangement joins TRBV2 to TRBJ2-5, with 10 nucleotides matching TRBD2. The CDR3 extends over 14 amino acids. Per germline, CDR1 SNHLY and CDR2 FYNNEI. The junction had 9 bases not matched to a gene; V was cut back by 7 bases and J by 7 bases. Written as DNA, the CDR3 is TGTGCCAGCACTCGGACTAGCGGACCTGGGACCCAGTACTTC. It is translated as CASTRTSGPGTQYF.

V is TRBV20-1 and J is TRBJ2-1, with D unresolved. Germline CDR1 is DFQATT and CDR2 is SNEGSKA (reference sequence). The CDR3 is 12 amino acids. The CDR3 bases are TGCAGCCTCCTGGCCGCTAACAATGAGCAGTTCTTC. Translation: CSLLAANNEQFF.

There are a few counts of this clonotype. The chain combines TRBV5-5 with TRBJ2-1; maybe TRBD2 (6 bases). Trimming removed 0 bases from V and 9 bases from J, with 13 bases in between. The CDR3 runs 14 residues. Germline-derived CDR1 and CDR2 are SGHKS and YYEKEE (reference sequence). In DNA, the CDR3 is TGTGCCAGCAGCTTGGGTCTAGCGAACGGTGAGCAGTTCTTC. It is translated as CASSLGLANGEQFF.

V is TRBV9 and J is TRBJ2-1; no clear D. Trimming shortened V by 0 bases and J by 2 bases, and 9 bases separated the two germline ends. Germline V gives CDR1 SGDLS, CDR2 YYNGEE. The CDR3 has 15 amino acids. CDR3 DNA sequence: TGTGCCAGCAGCGTAGACGAACCAGCCTACAATGAGCAGTTCTTC. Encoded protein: CASSVDEPAYNEQFF.

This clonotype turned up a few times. CDR3: CASSLPGGGEQFF. CDR3 coding DNA: TGCGCCAGCAGCTTGCCGGGAGGGGGTGAGCAGTTCTTC. The chain combines TRBV5-1 with TRBJ2-1; the match to TRBD2 covers 8 bases. In germline, CDR1 is SGHRS, CDR2 YFSETQ. V dropped 1 base and J dropped 9; count of bases not matched to a gene: 3. The CDR3 sequence is 13 residues long.

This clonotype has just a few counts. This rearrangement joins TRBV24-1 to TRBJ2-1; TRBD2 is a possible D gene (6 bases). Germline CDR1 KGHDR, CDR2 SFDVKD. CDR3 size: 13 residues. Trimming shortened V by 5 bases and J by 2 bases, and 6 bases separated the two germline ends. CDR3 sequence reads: CATSAGAYNEQFF. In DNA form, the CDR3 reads TGTGCCACCAGTGCGGGGGCCTACAATGAGCAGTTCTTC.

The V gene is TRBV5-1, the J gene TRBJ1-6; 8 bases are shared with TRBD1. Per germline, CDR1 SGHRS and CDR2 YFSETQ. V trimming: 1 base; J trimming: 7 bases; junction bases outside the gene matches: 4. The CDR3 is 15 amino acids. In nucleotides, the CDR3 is TGCGCCAGCAGCTTGATGGACAGGGTAAATTCACCCCTCCACTTT. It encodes CASSLMDRVNSPLHF. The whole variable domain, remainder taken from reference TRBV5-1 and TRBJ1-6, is KAGVTQTPRYLIKTRGQQVTLSCSPISGHRSVSWYQQTPGQGLQFLFEYFSETQRNKGNFPGRFSGRQFSNSRSEMNVSTLELGDSALYLCASSLMDRVNSPLHFGNGTRLTVT.

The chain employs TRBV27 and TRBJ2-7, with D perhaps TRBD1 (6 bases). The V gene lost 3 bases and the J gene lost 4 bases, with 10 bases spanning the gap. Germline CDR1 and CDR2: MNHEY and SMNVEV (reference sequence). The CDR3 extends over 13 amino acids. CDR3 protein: CASSFRDKYEQYF. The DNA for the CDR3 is TGTGCCAGCAGTTTTAGGGACAAGTACGAGCAGTACTTC.

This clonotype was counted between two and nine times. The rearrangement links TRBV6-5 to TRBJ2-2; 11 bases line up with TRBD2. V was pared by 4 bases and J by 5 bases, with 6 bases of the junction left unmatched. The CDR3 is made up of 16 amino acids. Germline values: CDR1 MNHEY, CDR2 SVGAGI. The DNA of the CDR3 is TGTGCCAGCAGTTTACTAGCGGGAGTGTGGACCGGGGAGCTGTTTTTT. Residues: CASSLLAGVWTGELFF.

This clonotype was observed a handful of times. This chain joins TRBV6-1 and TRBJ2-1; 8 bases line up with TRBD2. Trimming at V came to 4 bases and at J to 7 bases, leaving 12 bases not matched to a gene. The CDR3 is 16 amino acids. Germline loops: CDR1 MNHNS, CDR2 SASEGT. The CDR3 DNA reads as TGTGCCAGCAGTGGCCGACGAAGCGGGAGATGGAATGAGCAGTTCTTC. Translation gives CASSGRRSGRWNEQFF.